A single sample gave rise to the 16 T cell receptor beta chains below, sequenced in a study of T-cell memory formation after mild COVID-19. TCRdb processed the 5' RACE reads anew with MiXCR; each CDR3 protein has one entry. Among a few hundred thousand distinct CDR3 sequences, around 21% were seen once, and the ten largest hold 9.5% to 15%. The specimen was PBMCs or a T cell subset sorted from them (not recorded which). The origin of the receptors is an adult woman who had mild COVID-19 (a few samples of this study predate the infection). Cell type and time point are not known.

The J gene is TRBJ1-2, the V gene TRBV3-1; 11 nucleotides line up with TRBD1. The J segment lost 7 bases and the V segment lost 6 bases, leaving 13 bases of the junction unmatched. CDR1 LGHDT and CDR2 YNNKEL come from the germline V gene (reference sequence). The CDR3 is 16 amino acids. This CDR3 reads CASRGGDGQGARGYTF. The CDR3 coding sequence is TGTGCCAGCAGAGGGGGGGACGGACAGGGGGCTCGTGGCTACACCTTC.

This clonotype was seen a handful of times. The V and J genes are TRBV7-8 and TRBJ2-3; D perhaps matches TRBD2 (5 bases). The germline V and J ends were trimmed by 6 bases and 1 base, with 17 bases remaining between them. The germline CDR1 and CDR2 sequences are SGHVS and FQNEAQ. This CDR3 has 16 residues. The CDR3 sequence is CASRSRPGGGTDTQYF. CDR3 DNA: TGTGCCAGCAGGTCCCGCCCCGGAGGCGGCACAGATACGCAGTATTTT. The full variable domain, in which reference TRBV7-8 and TRBJ2-3 provide the parts outside the CDR3, is GAGVSQSPRYKVAKRGQDVALRCDPISGHVSLFWYQQALGQGPEFLTYFQNEAQLDKSGLPSDRFFAERPEGSVSTLKIQRTQQEDSAVYLCASRSRPGGGTDTQYFGPGTRLTVL.

The chain joins TRBV7-2 to TRBJ2-3; 8 bases align to TRBD2. V shed 4 bases, J shed 4 bases, and the junction held 4 bases outside the gene matches. This CDR3 comprises 14 residues. CDR1 is SGHTA, CDR2 FQGNSA, per germline. The CDR3 DNA reads TGTGCCAGCAGCTCGGGACTAGTTGCAGATACGCAGTATTTT. This codes for CASSSGLVADTQYF.

This clonotype was found a few times. V and J are TRBV4-3 and TRBJ2-7; TRBD2 might be the D (6 bases). The CDR3 spans 16 residues. The germline CDR1 and CDR2 sequences are LGHNA and YSLEER. V lost 0 bases, J lost 5 bases, and 17 bases lay in between. The CDR3 DNA is TGCGCCAGCAGCCAAGATTATTTTGGAGGGAGCAACGAGCAGTACTTC. Translation gives CASSQDYFGGSNEQYF.

This clonotype showed up just a few times. The gene calls are TRBV2 and TRBJ2-1; D is uncertain. V gave up 2 bases and J gave up 6 bases, with 8 bases separating them. Germline V gives CDR1 SNHLY, CDR2 FYNNEI. The CDR3 consists of 13 residues. The CDR3 nucleotides read TGTGCCAGCAGTGAATATCTCCGCAATGAGCAGTTCTTC. Its protein is CASSEYLRNEQFF.

The V gene is TRBV21-1, the J gene TRBJ2-7; TRBD1, the D gene given by the table, was not confirmed from the DNA. TRBV21-1 is annotated as a pseudogene. This CDR3 comprises 14 residues. CDR3 DNA: TGTGCCAGCCCACAGGGCCGGCCTAGCAGACATACTGGTTTC. Its translation: CASPQGRPSRHTGF.

This clonotype was counted between two and nine times. DNA of the CDR3: TGTGCCAGCCCCCCCGGGACAGGGATCATCGGGGAGCTGTTTTTT. It yields the protein CASPPGTGIIGELFF. The chain uses TRBV6-1 and TRBJ2-2; 9 bases fit TRBD1. The CDR3 loop spans 15 amino acids. The germline gives CDR1 MNHNS, CDR2 SASEGT. The trim removed 8 bases at V and 7 bases at J, leaving 11 bases unmatched.

This clonotype was seen many times. The chain is built from TRBV5-1 and TRBJ2-1; 8 positions agree with TRBD1. Germline CDR1 is SGHRS and CDR2 is YFSETQ. This CDR3 comprises 15 residues. The trim removed 1 base at V and 1 base at J, leaving 1 base unmatched. This CDR3 reads CASSLYRGSYNEQFF. The CDR3 DNA sequence: TGCGCCAGCAGCTTGTACAGGGGGTCCTACAATGAGCAGTTCTTC.

V and J are TRBV4-3 and TRBJ2-1; D ambiguous. The length of the CDR3 is 15 residues. V lost 2 bases, J lost 0 bases, and 8 bases lay in between. Per germline, CDR1 LGHNA and CDR2 YSLEER. The CDR3 spells CASSQSSGSYNEQFF. CDR3 bases: TGCGCCAGCAGCCAAAGCTCGGGCTCCTACAATGAGCAGTTCTTC.

The V and J genes are TRBV9 and TRBJ2-7; unclear D gene. CDR3 size: 14 residues. V shed 0 bases and J shed 3 bases, with 10 bases lying between them. Per germline, CDR1 SGDLS and CDR2 YYNGEE. For the CDR3, the DNA is TGTGCCAGCAGCGTAGGTGTCGGAATCTACGAGCAGTACTTC. It specifies CASSVGVGIYEQYF.

The chain recombines TRBV19 with TRBJ1-5; unclear D gene. There are 17 residues in the CDR3. Trimming pared 4 bases from V and 0 bases from J, leaving 16 bases between. Germline V gene data show CDR1 as LNHDA and CDR2 as SQIVND (reference sequence). The CDR3 DNA reads as TGTGCCAGTAGTACCCCTCGAGGAGGGTATAGCAATCAGCCCCAGCATTTT. It specifies CASSTPRGGYSNQPQHF.

This clonotype was seen only a few times. The chain employs TRBV18 and TRBJ2-1; the match to TRBD2 covers 14 bases. CDR1 is KGHSH, CDR2 LQKENI, per germline. The CDR3 is 15 amino acids. The trim removed 4 bases at V and 6 bases at J, leaving 2 bases unmatched. CDR3 residues: CASSQTSGRANEQFF. CDR3 DNA sequence: TGTGCCAGCTCACAGACTAGCGGGAGGGCCAATGAGCAGTTCTTC.

The rearrangement joins TRBV14 to TRBJ2-3; no clear D gene. This CDR3 is built from 15 residues. The germline CDR1 and CDR2 sequences are SGHDN and FVKESK. The ends were cut back, 5 bases at V and 0 bases at J, with 12 bases in the middle. CDR3 bases: TGTGCCAGCAGCAAAGTCCTTTCTAGCACAGATACGCAGTATTTT. It encodes CASSKVLSSTDTQYF. Full variable domain (outside the CDR3, taken from reference TRBV14 and TRBJ2-3): EAGVTQFPSHSVIEKGQTVTLRCDPISGHDNLYWYRRVMGKEIKFLLHFVKESKQDESGMPNNRFLAERTGGTYSTLKVQPAELEDSGVYFCASSKVLSSTDTQYFGPGTRLTVL.

This clonotype was detected many times. The chain employs TRBV7-3 and TRBJ2-6; D remains ambiguous. There are 16 residues in the CDR3. Trimming stripped 3 bases from V and 0 bases from J, with 9 bases between. In germline, CDR1 is SGHTA, CDR2 FQGTGA. CDR3 residues: CASSFGLCSGANVLTF. Here the CDR3 DNA reads TGTGCCAGCAGCTTCGGGCTGTGCTCTGGGGCCAACGTCCTGACTTTC.

This sequence joins TRBV20-1 and TRBJ2-5; the D gene is possibly TRBD1 (5 bases). The CDR3 consists of 17 residues. The germline gives CDR1 DFQATT, CDR2 SNEGSKA (reference sequence). With 5 bases removed from V and 2 bases from J, the gap between germline ends came to 24 bases. The CDR3 DNA follows: TGCAGTGCTCCCAGTCTCCATAAACAGACAGAACAAGAGACCCAGTACTTC. It encodes CSAPSLHKQTEQETQYF.

This clonotype was picked up a small number of times. The V and J genes are TRBV5-1 and TRBJ2-7; 10 bases align to TRBD1. Germline lookup yields CDR1 SGHRS and CDR2 YFSETQ. The CDR3 consists of 16 residues. V lost 3 bases to trimming and J lost 1 base; unmatched junction nucleotides: 7. The DNA for the CDR3 is TGCGCCAGCAGCTCCGGGACAGGGGAAAAGTCCTACGAGCAGTACTTC. Protein product: CASSSGTGEKSYEQYF.